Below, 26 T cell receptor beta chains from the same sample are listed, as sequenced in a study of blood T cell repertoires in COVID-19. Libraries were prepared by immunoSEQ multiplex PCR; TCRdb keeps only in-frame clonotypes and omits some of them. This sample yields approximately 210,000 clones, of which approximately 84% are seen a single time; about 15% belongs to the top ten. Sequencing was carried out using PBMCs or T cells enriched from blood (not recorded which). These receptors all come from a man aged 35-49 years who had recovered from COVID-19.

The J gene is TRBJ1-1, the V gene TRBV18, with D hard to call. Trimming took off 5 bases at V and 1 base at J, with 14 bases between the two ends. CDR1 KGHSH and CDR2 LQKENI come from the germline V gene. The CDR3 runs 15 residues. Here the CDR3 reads CASSFLPGQNTEAFF. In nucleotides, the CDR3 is TGTGCCAGCTCATTTCTTCCGGGTCAGAACACTGAAGCTTTCTTT.

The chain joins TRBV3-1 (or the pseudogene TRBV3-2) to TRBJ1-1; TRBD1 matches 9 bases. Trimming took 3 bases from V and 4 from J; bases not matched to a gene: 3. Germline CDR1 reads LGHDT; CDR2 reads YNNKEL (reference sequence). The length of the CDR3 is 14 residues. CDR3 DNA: TGTGCCAGCAGCCAGGCGGACAGGGGCACTGAAGCTTTCTTT. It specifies CASSQADRGTEAFF.

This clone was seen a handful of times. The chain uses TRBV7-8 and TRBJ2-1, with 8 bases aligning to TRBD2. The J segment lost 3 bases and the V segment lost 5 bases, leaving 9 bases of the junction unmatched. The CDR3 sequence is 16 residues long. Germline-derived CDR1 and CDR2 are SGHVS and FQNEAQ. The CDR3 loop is CASSPRGGGFYNEQFF. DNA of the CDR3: TGTGCCAGCAGCCCCCGGGGCGGGGGGTTCTACAATGAGCAGTTCTTC.

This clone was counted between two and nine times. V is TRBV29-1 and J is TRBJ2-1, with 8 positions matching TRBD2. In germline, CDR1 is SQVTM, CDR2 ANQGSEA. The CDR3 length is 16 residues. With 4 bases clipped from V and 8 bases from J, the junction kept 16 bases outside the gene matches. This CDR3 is CSVVPIAGPGNDEQFF. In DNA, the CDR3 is TGCAGCGTTGTCCCTATAGCGGGACCGGGGAATGATGAGCAGTTCTTC.

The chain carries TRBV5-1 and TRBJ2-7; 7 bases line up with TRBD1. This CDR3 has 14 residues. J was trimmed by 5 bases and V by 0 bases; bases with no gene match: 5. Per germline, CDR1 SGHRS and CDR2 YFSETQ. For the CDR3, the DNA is TGCGCCAGCAGCTTGGGACAGGGTTGGAACGAGCAGTACTTC. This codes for CASSLGQGWNEQYF. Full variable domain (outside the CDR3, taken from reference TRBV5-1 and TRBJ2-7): KAGVTQTPRYLIKTRGQQVTLSCSPISGHRSVSWYQQTPGQGLQFLFEYFSETQRNKGNFPGRFSGRQFSNSRSEMNVSTLELGDSALYLCASSLGQGWNEQYFGPGTRLTVT.

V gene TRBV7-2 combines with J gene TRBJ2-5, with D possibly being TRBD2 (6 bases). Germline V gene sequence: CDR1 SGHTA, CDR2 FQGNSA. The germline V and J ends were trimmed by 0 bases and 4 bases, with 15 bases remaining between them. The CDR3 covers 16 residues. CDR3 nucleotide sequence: TGTGCCAGCAGCTTAGCGGGGACCCGGCGGGGAGAGACCCAGTACTTC. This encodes CASSLAGTRRGETQYF.

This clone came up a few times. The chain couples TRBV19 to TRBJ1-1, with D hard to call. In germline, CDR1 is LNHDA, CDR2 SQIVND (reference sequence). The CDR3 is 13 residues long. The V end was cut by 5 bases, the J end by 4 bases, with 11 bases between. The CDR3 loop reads CASSLTRGTEAFF. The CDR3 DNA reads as TGTGCCAGTAGTCTAACACGGGGCACTGAAGCTTTCTTT.

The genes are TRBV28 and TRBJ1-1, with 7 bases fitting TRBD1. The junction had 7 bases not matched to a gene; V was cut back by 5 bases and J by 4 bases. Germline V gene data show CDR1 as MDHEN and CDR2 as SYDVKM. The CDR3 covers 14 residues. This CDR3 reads CASSPHRGSTEAFF. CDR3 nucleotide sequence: TGTGCCAGCAGTCCGCACAGGGGATCCACTGAAGCTTTCTTT.

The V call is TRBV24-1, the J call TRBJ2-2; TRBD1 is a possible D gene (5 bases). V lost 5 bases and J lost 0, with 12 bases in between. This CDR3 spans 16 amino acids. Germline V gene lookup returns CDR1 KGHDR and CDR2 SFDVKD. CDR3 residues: CATSGGSGSNTGELFF. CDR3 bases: TGTGCCACCAGTGGTGGGTCAGGGTCGAACACCGGGGAGCTGTTTTTT.

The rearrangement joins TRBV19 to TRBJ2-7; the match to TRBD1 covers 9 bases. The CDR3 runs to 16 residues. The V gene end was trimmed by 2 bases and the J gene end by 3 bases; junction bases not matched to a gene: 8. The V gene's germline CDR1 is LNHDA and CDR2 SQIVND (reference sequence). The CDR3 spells CASSIIGGQGIYEQYF. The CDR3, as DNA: TGTGCCAGTAGTATAATCGGGGGACAGGGAATCTACGAGCAGTACTTC.

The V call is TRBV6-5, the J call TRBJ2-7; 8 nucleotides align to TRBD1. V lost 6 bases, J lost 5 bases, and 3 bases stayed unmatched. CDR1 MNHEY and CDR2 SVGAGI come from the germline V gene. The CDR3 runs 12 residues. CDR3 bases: TGTGCCAGCAGGAGACAGGGGCACGAGCAGTACTTC. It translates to CASRRQGHEQYF.

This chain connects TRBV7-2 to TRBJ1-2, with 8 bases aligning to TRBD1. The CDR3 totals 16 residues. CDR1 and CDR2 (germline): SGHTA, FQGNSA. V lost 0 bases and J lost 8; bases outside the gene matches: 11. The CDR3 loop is CASSLASGRRGQGYTF. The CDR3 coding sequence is TGTGCCAGCAGCTTAGCCTCCGGGCGCAGGGGGCAAGGCTACACCTTC.

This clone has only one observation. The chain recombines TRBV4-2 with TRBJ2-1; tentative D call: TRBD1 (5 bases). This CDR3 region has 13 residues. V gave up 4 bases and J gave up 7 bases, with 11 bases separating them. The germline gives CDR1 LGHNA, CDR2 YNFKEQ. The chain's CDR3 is CASSPSPGNEQFF. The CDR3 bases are TGTGCCAGCAGCCCAAGCCCAGGGAATGAGCAGTTCTTC.

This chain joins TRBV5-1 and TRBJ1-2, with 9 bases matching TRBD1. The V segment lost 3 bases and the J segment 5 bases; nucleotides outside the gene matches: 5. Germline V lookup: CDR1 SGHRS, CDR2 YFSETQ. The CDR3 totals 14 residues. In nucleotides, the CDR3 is TGCGCCAGCAGCTCCACCGGGACAGGGTATGGCTACACCTTC. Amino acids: CASSSTGTGYGYTF.

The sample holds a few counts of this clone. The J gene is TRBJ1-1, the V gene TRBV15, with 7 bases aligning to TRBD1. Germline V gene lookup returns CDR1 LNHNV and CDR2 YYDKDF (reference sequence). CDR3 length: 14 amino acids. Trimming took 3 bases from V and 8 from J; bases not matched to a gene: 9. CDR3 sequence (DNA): TGTGCCACCAGCAGTCGAATTACAGGGGACGAAGCTTTCTTT. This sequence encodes CATSSRITGDEAFF. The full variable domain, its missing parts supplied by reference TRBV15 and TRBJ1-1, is DAMVIQNPRYQVTQFGKPVTLSCSQTLNHNVMYWYQQKSSQAPKLLFHYYDKDFNNEADTPDNFQSRRPNTSFCFLDIRSPGLGDTAMYLCATSSRITGDEAFFGQGTRLTVV.

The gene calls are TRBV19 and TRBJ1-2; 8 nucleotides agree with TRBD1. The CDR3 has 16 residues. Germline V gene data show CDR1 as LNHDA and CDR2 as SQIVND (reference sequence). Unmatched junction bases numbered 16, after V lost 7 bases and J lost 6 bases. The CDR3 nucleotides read TGTGCCAGTATGGACAGGGACCTCCTTCCACGGAATGGCTACACCTTC. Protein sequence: CASMDRDLLPRNGYTF.

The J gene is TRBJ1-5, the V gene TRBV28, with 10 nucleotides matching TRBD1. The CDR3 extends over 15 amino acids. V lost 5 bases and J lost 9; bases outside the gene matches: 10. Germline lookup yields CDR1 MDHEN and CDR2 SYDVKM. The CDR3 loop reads CASSTQGQGLAPQHF. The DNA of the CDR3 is TGTGCCAGCAGTACCCAGGGACAGGGGTTGGCGCCCCAGCATTTT.

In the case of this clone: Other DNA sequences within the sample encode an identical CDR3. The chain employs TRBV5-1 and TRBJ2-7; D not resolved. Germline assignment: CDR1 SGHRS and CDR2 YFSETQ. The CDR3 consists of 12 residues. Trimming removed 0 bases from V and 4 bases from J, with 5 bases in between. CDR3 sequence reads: CASSLVGYEQYF. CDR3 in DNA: TGCGCCAGCAGCTTGGTCGGGTACGAGCAGTACTTC. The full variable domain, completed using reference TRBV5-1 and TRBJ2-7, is KAGVTQTPRYLIKTRGQQVTLSCSPISGHRSVSWYQQTPGQGLQFLFEYFSETQRNKGNFPGRFSGRQFSNSRSEMNVSTLELGDSALYLCASSLVGYEQYFGPGTRLTVT.

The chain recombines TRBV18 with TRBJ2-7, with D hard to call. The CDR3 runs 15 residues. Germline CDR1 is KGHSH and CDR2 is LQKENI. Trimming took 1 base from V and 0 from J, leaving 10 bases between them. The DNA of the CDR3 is TGTGCCAGCTCACCACAGCAGGCGATCTCCTACGAGCAGTACTTC. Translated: CASSPQQAISYEQYF. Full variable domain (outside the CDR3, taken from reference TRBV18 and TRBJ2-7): NAGVMQNPRHLVRRRGQEARLRCSPMKGHSHVYWYRQLPEEGLKFMVYLQKENIIDESGMPKERFSAEFPKEGPSILRIQQVVRGDSAAYFCASSPQQAISYEQYFGPGTRLTVT.

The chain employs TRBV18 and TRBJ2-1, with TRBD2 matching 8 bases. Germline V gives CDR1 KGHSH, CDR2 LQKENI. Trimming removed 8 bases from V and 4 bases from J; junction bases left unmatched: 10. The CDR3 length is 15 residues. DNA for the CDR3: TGTGCCAGCCGGGGGAGCGGGGGCCCTTACAATGAGCAGTTCTTC. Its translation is CASRGSGGPYNEQFF.

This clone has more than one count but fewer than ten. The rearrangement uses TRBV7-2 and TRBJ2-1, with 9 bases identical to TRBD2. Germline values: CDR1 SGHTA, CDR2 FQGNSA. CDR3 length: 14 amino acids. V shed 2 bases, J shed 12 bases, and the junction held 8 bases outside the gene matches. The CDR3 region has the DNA TGTGCCAGCAGCTTAAGGGCTAGCGGGGAAGGGCAGTTCTTC. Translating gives CASSLRASGEGQFF. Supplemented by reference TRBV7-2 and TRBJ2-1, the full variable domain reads GAGVSQSPSNKVTEKGKDVELRCDPISGHTALYWYRQSLGQGLEFLIYFQGNSAPDKSGLPSDRFSAERTGGSVSTLTIQRTQQEDSAVYLCASSLRASGEGQFFGPGTRLTVL.

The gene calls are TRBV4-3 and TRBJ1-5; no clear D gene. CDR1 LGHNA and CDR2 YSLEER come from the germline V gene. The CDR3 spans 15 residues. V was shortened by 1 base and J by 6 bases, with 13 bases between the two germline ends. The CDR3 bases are TGCGCCAGCAGCCAAGGACCTCAGGCCGGTCAGCCCCAGCATTTT. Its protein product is CASSQGPQAGQPQHF.

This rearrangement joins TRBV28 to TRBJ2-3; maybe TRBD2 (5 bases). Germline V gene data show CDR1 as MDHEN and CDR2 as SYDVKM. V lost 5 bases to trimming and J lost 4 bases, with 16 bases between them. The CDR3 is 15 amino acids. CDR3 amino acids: CASSEPAAFADTQYF. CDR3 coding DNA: TGTGCCAGCAGTGAACCAGCGGCCTTCGCAGATACGCAGTATTTT.

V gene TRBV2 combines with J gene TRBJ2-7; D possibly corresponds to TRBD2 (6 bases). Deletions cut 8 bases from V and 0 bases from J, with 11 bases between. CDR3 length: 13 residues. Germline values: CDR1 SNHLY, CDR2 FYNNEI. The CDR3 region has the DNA TGTGCCAGCCGGCGGGGAAGCTCCTACGAGCAGTACTTC. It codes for CASRRGSSYEQYF.

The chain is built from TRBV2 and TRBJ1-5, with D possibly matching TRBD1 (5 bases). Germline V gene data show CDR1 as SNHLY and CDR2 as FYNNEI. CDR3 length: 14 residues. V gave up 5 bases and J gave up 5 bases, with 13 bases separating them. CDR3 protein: CASSQQAADQPQHF. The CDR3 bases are TGTGCCAGCAGTCAACAGGCGGCGGATCAGCCCCAGCATTTT.

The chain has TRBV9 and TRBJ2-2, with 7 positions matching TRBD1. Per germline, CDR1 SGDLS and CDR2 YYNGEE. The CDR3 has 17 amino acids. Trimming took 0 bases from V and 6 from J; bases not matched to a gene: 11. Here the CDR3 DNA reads TGTGCCAGCAGCGTAGACCAAAGACAGGGTTTTGCCGGGGAGCTGTTTTTT. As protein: CASSVDQRQGFAGELFF.